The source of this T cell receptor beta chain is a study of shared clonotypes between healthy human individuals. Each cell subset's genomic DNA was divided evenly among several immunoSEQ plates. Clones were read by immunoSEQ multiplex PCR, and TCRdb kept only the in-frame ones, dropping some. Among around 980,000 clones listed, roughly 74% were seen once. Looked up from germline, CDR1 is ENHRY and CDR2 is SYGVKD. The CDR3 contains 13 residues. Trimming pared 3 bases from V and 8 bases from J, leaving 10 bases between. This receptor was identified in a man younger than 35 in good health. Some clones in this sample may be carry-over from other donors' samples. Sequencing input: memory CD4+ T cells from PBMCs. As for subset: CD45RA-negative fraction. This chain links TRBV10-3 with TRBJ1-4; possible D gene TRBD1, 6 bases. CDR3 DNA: TGTGCCATCAGTGAAAGGGGGAACGAAAAACTGTTTTTT. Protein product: CAISERGNEKLFF.